One and the same sample provided the 26 T cell receptor beta chains below, sequenced in a study of regulatory T cells in long-lasting Graves disease (dated by TCRdb to the early 2020s). To prepare the library, multiplex PCR was applied. The sequencer listed for this sample is Illumina HiSeq 4000. CDR3 regions were amplified by Arm-PCR with iRepertoire HTBI primers to construct TCR beta libraries. TCRdb itself trimmed the public reads at Q25 with fastp, ran MiXCR and retained productive beta chains. Each CDR3 protein appears once, grouped with its most common genes and DNA. The sample profile shows about 460,000 distinct CDR3 sequences; around 15% of them were found once. The ten largest clones take up approximately 17% of the sample. What the time point label conveys for this sample: newly diagnosed GD, antithyroid drugs for less than 3 months. For both TCR sequencing and RNA sequencing, RNA was extracted from PBMCs using TRIzol.

The sample was also linked to a second study, of T cells in Graves' hyperthyroidism and ophthalmopathy.

This specimen consisted of peripheral blood mononuclear cells (PBMCs), obtained at new diagnosis, from a patient treated with antithyroid drugs. These receptors all stem from a woman aged 50 to 60 with Graves disease. Donor details come from another sample of the same person, matched by shared clones.

The rearrangement joins TRBV19 to TRBJ2-5; 10 nucleotides line up with TRBD2. V shed 2 bases, J shed 4 bases, and the junction held 4 bases outside the gene matches. This CDR3 is 15 amino acids long. The germline V gene encodes CDR1 LNHDA and CDR2 SQIVND (reference sequence). The CDR3 sequence: CASSIRLAGGETQYF. DNA of the CDR3: TGTGCCAGTAGTATAAGACTAGCGGGCGGAGAGACCCAGTACTTC.

This clonotype was seen at least ten times. The genes are TRBV12-3 or TRBV12-4 and TRBJ1-6; 7 nucleotides align to TRBD1. This CDR3 comprises 15 residues. Unmatched junction bases numbered 5, after V lost 2 bases and J lost 7 bases. CDR3 sequence reads: CASSLFSGQNSPLHF. The CDR3 DNA is TGTGCCAGCAGTTTATTTTCGGGACAGAATTCACCCCTCCACTTT.

This clonotype was found a few times. The chain couples TRBV30 to TRBJ2-4; 7 bases map to TRBD2. Germline CDR1 is GTSNPN and CDR2 is SVGIG (reference sequence). This CDR3 is 15 amino acids long. Trimming cost V 5 bases and J 6 bases; bases outside gene matches: 13. CDR3 amino acids: CAWSTGTMRGNIQYF. CDR3 coding DNA: TGTGCCTGGTCTACCGGGACTATGAGAGGAAACATTCAGTACTTC.

This clonotype was seen repeatedly, ten times or more. This sequence joins TRBV10-3 and TRBJ2-5; the match to TRBD2 covers 8 bases. The V segment lost 5 bases and the J segment 3 bases; nucleotides outside the gene matches: 5. Germline V gene sequence: CDR1 ENHRY, CDR2 SYGVKD. This CDR3 spans 14 amino acids. The CDR3 DNA sequence: TGTGCCATCAGTCAGACTAGCGTTGAAGAGACCCAGTACTTC. Its protein product is CAISQTSVEETQYF.

The J gene is TRBJ2-3, the V gene TRBV4-1; the D is unclear. Germline V gene data show CDR1 as MGHRA and CDR2 as YSYEKL. Trimming left V 0 bases short and J 6 bases short, with 19 bases between. There are 17 residues in the CDR3. CDR3 in amino acids: CASSQEGGMIILDTQYF. The DNA of the CDR3 is TGCGCCAGCAGCCAAGAGGGCGGAATGATAATATTGGATACGCAGTATTTT.

In this sample, this clonotype turned up many times. The genes are TRBV5-1 and TRBJ2-2; D not resolved. The CDR3 extends over 12 amino acids. Germline CDR1 is SGHRS and CDR2 is YFSETQ. The V end was cut by 7 bases, the J end by 4 bases, with 8 bases between. DNA for the CDR3: TGCGCCAGCGTAGCCAGCACCGGGGAGCTGTTTTTT. This sequence encodes CASVASTGELFF.

This chain uses TRBV7-8 with TRBJ1-4, with D uncertain. This CDR3 has 14 residues. CDR1 is SGHVS and CDR2 is FQNEAQ in the germline V gene. Trimming shortened V by 1 base and J by 6 bases, and 9 bases separated the two germline ends. CDR3 loop: CASSLVQLDEKLFF. In DNA, the CDR3 is TGTGCCAGCAGCTTAGTTCAGTTAGATGAAAAACTGTTTTTT.

There are many counts of this clonotype. The V and J genes are TRBV18 and TRBJ2-1; D unclear. Trimming left V 8 bases short and J 1 base short, with 9 bases between. Germline V lookup: CDR1 KGHSH, CDR2 LQKENI. The CDR3 is 13 residues long. This CDR3 is CASSPGSYNEQFF. The CDR3 DNA sequence: TGTGCCAGCAGCCCTGGGTCCTACAATGAGCAGTTCTTC.

This clonotype showed up many times. The rearrangement joins TRBV28 to TRBJ2-1; perhaps TRBD2 as D (6 bases). Germline V lookup: CDR1 MDHEN, CDR2 SYDVKM. CDR3 size: 14 residues. V lost 9 bases and J lost 6, with 18 bases in between. The CDR3 loop is CASLPGERINEQFF. The DNA for the CDR3 is TGTGCCAGTCTGCCGGGAGAACGAATCAATGAGCAGTTCTTC.

This clonotype was counted at least ten times. The V and J genes are TRBV24-1 and TRBJ2-7; TRBD1 matches 8 bases. J gave up 2 bases and V 2 bases, and 7 bases lay outside the gene matches. From germline, CDR1 is KGHDR and CDR2 SFDVKD. The CDR3 is 16 amino acids. The CDR3 reads CATSDSDRDNTYEQYF. CDR3 in DNA: TGTGCCACCAGTGATTCGGACAGGGACAATACCTACGAGCAGTACTTC.

This clonotype was found a few times. The chain recombines TRBV18 with TRBJ1-1; 8 positions match TRBD1. The germline V gene encodes CDR1 KGHSH and CDR2 LQKENI. The CDR3 has 15 residues. The trim removed 3 bases at V and 1 base at J, leaving 4 bases unmatched. The CDR3 spells CASSPSTGANTEAFF. For the CDR3, the DNA is TGTGCCAGCTCACCCTCGACAGGGGCGAACACTGAAGCTTTCTTT.

As to this clonotype: A much more abundant neighbour one base away suggests this may be a read error. This rearrangement joins TRBV30 to TRBJ1-2; D remains unclear. Germline lookup yields CDR1 GTSNPN and CDR2 SVGIG (reference sequence). The CDR3 is 12 residues long. V shed 4 bases and J shed 6 bases, with 12 bases lying between them. Here the CDR3 reads CAWIVTGHGYTF. The CDR3 bases are TGTGCCTGGATTGTAACTGGGCATGGCTACACCTTC.

The CDR3 sequence is CASSDPSFWGLTYNEQFF. CDR3 sequence (DNA): TGTGCCAGCAGCGACCCCTCCTTTTGGGGGCTAACCTACAATGAGCAGTTCTTC. This sequence joins TRBV7-9 and TRBJ2-1, with D perhaps matching TRBD1 (6 bases). Germline CDR1 SEHNR, CDR2 FQNEAQ (reference sequence). The CDR3 extends over 18 amino acids. With 5 bases removed from V and 2 bases from J, the gap between germline ends came to 22 bases.

This clonotype was picked up many times. J is TRBJ2-7 and V is TRBV28; TRBD2 is a possible D gene (8 bases). The CDR3 runs 15 residues. CDR1 is MDHEN, CDR2 SYDVKM, per germline. Trimming cost V 7 bases and J 4 bases, with 20 bases left between them. Here the CDR3 reads CASNQGGSGTYEQYF. The CDR3 DNA follows: TGTGCCAGCAACCAGGGGGGTAGCGGGACGTACGAGCAGTACTTC. Drawing the rest from reference TRBV28 and TRBJ2-7, the complete variable domain is DVKVTQSSRYLVKRTGEKVFLECVQDMDHENMFWYRQDPGLGLRLIYFSYDVKMKEKGDIPEGYSVSREKKERFSLILESASTNQTSMYLCASNQGGSGTYEQYFGPGTRLTVT.

This clonotype occurred a few times. Here the CDR3 reads CASSVWGGGNSPLHF. In nucleotides, the CDR3 is TGTGCCAGCAGCGTATGGGGAGGTGGTAATTCACCCCTCCACTTT. J is TRBJ1-6 and V is TRBV9; D uncertain. V was shortened by 1 base and J by 6 bases, with 11 bases between the two germline ends. Germline CDR1 is SGDLS and CDR2 is YYNGEE. CDR3 length: 15 amino acids. Full variable domain (missing parts from reference TRBV9 and TRBJ1-6): DSGVTQTPKHLITATGQRVTLRCSPRSGDLSVYWYQQSLDQGLQFLIQYYNGEERAKGNILERFSAQQFPDLHSELNLSSLELGDSALYFCASSVWGGGNSPLHFGNGTRLTVT.

V is TRBV2 and J is TRBJ2-7; possible D gene TRBD2, 6 bases. The germline gives CDR1 SNHLY, CDR2 FYNNEI. The CDR3 is made up of 14 amino acids. V gave up 6 bases and J gave up 2 bases, with 14 bases separating them. The CDR3 DNA is TGTGCCAGCAGGGTACTAGCTACCCCCTACGAGCAGTACTTC. Its translation: CASRVLATPYEQYF.

V usage is TRBV10-3 and J usage is TRBJ2-7; 11 bases agree with TRBD2. Germline loops: CDR1 ENHRY, CDR2 SYGVKD. With 6 bases clipped from V and 1 base from J, the junction kept 5 bases outside the gene matches. This CDR3 comprises 15 residues. The CDR3 reads CAISTSGRGSYEQYF. The CDR3 nucleotides read TGTGCCATCAGCACTAGCGGGAGAGGGTCCTACGAGCAGTACTTC.

This chain uses TRBV28 with TRBJ2-1, with 12 bases aligning to TRBD2. V shed 3 bases, J shed 7 bases, and the junction held 7 bases outside the gene matches. The CDR3 extends over 16 amino acids. Germline assignment: CDR1 MDHEN and CDR2 SYDVKM. The CDR3 bases are TGTGCCAGCAGTTTCCTTCCTAGCGGGAGGGTGAATGAGCAGTTCTTC. Translated: CASSFLPSGRVNEQFF.

This clonotype was observed many times. The gene calls are TRBV5-1 and TRBJ2-2; no firm D call. The V and J ends lost 0 bases and 7 bases respectively, with 4 bases between them. This CDR3 is 12 amino acids long. Looked up from germline, CDR1 is SGHRS and CDR2 is YFSETQ. The CDR3: CASSLDGGELFF. As DNA, the CDR3 is TGCGCCAGCAGCTTGGACGGCGGGGAGCTGTTTTTT.

The sample holds many counts of this clonotype. The J gene is TRBJ2-1, the V gene TRBV5-1; 10 nucleotides match TRBD2. The CDR3 is 13 residues long. Germline V gene data show CDR1 as SGHRS and CDR2 as YFSETQ. Trimming at V came to 4 bases and at J to 10 bases, leaving 5 bases not matched to a gene. The CDR3 protein is CASSEGLAEEQFF. The CDR3 bases are TGCGCCAGCAGCGAAGGACTAGCGGAAGAGCAGTTCTTC.

This clonotype showed up many times. The CDR3 coding sequence is TGTGCCAGCAGCCAAGAAAGTGTGGGGGAGACCCAGTACTTC. Translating gives CASSQESVGETQYF. The genes are TRBV3-1 and TRBJ2-5; D gene ambiguous. Germline V gene lookup returns CDR1 LGHDT and CDR2 YNNKEL (reference sequence). CDR3 length equals 14 residues. Deletions cut 0 bases from V and 5 bases from J, with 10 bases between.

In this sample, this clonotype turned up many times. CDR3 sequence (DNA): TGTGCCAGCAGCCAAGATGGAGCGGGAAGCACAGATACGCAGTATTTT. As protein: CASSQDGAGSTDTQYF. The rearrangement joins TRBV3-1 to TRBJ2-3; 7 bases line up with TRBD2. This CDR3 spans 16 amino acids. CDR1 and CDR2 from the germline V gene are LGHDT and YNNKEL (reference sequence). V lost 0 bases, J lost 0 bases, and 3 bases stayed unmatched.

The rearrangement joins TRBV29-1 to TRBJ2-7, with 7 positions matching TRBD2. The CDR3 length is 14 residues. V lost 6 bases, J lost 6 bases, and 14 bases stayed unmatched. Germline V gene data show CDR1 as SQVTM and CDR2 as ANQGSEA. This chain's CDR3 is CSVGGTREGREQYF. CDR3 in DNA: TGCAGCGTGGGGGGGACCAGGGAGGGACGCGAGCAGTACTTC.

This clonotype appeared many times. This chain uses TRBV27 with TRBJ2-3, with 9 bases identical to TRBD2. The DNA end is more similar to TRBJ2-1, so the J call may be wrong. The CDR3 length is 13 residues. CDR1 is MNHEY, CDR2 SMNVEV, per germline (reference sequence). CDR3 nucleotides: TGTGCCAGCAGTTTTAGCGGGAGTTCTGAGCAGTTCTTC. This gives the protein CASSFSGSSEQFF.

In this sample, this clonotype turned up many times. The V call is TRBV11-2, the J call TRBJ1-2; D gene uncertain. In germline, CDR1 is SGHAT, CDR2 FQNNGV. With 1 base removed from V and 2 bases from J, the gap between germline ends came to 11 bases. CDR3 length: 15 residues. CDR3 in DNA: TGTGCCAGCAGCTTAGGGGCAGGTTTCAACTATGGCTACACCTTC. It specifies CASSLGAGFNYGYTF.

This clonotype was observed at least ten times. The chain combines TRBV29-1 with TRBJ2-1, with 9 bases that match TRBD2. CDR1 SQVTM and CDR2 ANQGSEA come from the germline V gene. J lost 6 bases, V lost 5 bases, and 11 bases had no gene match. The CDR3 contains 15 residues. CDR3 sequence reads: CSVRDSGRGINEQFF. The DNA for the CDR3 is TGCAGCGTTAGGGATAGCGGGAGAGGTATCAATGAGCAGTTCTTC.